This T cell receptor beta chain appears in the sequencing data of a study of blood T cell repertoires in COVID-19. Overall study: There were acute and convalescent COVID-19 samples, and they came from the United States, Italy and Spain.

Original methodology: Reference gene primers were amplified, and this amplification served to estimate nucleated cell counts. TCRdb's copy holds only in-frame clones and misses some; the assay was immunoSEQ multiplex PCR. That table furnishes V, J and clone size, whereas the DNA furnished D and trimming. The table shows 300,000 to 450,000 clones, with around 85% occurring only once. This CDR3 spans 15 amino acids. CDR1 LNHDA and CDR2 SQIVND come from the germline V gene (reference sequence). V lost 4 bases and J lost 2; bases outside the gene matches: 7. Concerning this clone: The sample contains more than one DNA sequence encoding this CDR3.

The rearrangement uses TRBV19 and TRBJ1-2, with 7 positions matching TRBD1. The sequence was obtained from a woman between 18 and 30 years old with acute or convalescent COVID-19. The sequenced sample consisted of peripheral blood. CDR3: CASSSPRDSNYGYTF. The CDR3 coding sequence is TGTGCCAGTAGTAGCCCCCGGGACAGCAACTATGGCTACACCTTC.